The next 13 T cell receptor beta chains were all read from a single sample in a study of T cell changes during pregnancy in multiple sclerosis. Produced via immunoSEQ multiplex PCR; TCRdb's table is partial and in-frame only. The table shows about 70,000 clones, with about nine tenths occurring only once. The source was CD4+ T cells from peripheral blood mononuclear cells, collected after pregnancy. These receptors all stem from a female donor with multiple sclerosis, enrolled in a pregnancy study.

The chain links TRBV5-4 to TRBJ1-1, with a possible D match to TRBD1 (5 bases). This CDR3 spans 16 amino acids. Per germline, CDR1 SGHNT and CDR2 YYREEE (reference sequence). The germline V and J ends were trimmed by 0 bases and 2 bases, with 14 bases remaining between them. CDR3 region: CASSLVPQGGNTEAFF. In DNA, the CDR3 is TGTGCCAGCAGCTTGGTGCCCCAGGGTGGCAACACTGAAGCTTTCTTT.

V gene TRBV28 combines with J gene TRBJ2-7, with 7 bases aligning to TRBD1. With V trimmed by 4 bases and J by 3 bases, 6 bases remained unmatched. The germline gives CDR1 MDHEN, CDR2 SYDVKM. The CDR3 is 14 amino acids. DNA of the CDR3: TGTGCCAGCAGTTCGGACAGGATTAACTACGAGCAGTACTTC. As protein: CASSSDRINYEQYF.

The CDR3 reads CASRSGPNTEAFF. In nucleotides, the CDR3 is TGTGCCAGCAGATCAGGGCCCAACACTGAAGCTTTCTTT. The chain links TRBV7-2 to TRBJ1-1; D is perhaps TRBD1 (5 bases). The CDR3 has 13 residues. Trimming took off 6 bases at V and 2 bases at J, with 10 bases between the two ends. The germline CDR1 and CDR2 sequences are SGHTA and FQGNSA.

This clone was seen only a few times. J is TRBJ2-7 and V is TRBV7-9, with TRBD1 identical over 10 bases. V gave up 5 bases and J gave up 5 bases; unmatched junction bases: 3. CDR1 and CDR2 from the germline V gene are SEHNR and FQNEAQ (reference sequence). This CDR3 spans 13 amino acids. As DNA, the CDR3 is TGTGCCAGCAGCCGAGGGACAGGGGACGAGCAGTACTTC. Translated: CASSRGTGDEQYF. The entire variable domain, with the rest obtained from reference TRBV7-9 and TRBJ2-7, is as follows: DTGVSQNPRHKITKRGQNVTFRCDPISEHNRLYWYRQTLGQGPEFLTYFQNEAQLEKSRLLSDRFSAERPKGSFSTLEIQRTEQGDSAMYLCASSRGTGDEQYFGPGTRLTVT.

This chain joins TRBV18 and TRBJ2-3; weak D call: TRBD2 (6 bases). Looked up from germline, CDR1 is KGHSH and CDR2 is LQKENI. Trimming pared 1 base from V and 2 bases from J, leaving 13 bases between. The CDR3 contains 16 residues. CDR3 sequence reads: CASSPQKRTNTDTQYF. The CDR3 bases are TGTGCCAGCTCACCACAGAAGCGGACTAACACAGATACGCAGTATTTT.

J is TRBJ2-7 and V is TRBV27, with D perhaps TRBD2 (5 bases). The CDR3 runs to 13 residues. In germline, CDR1 is MNHEY, CDR2 SMNVEV (reference sequence). The germline V and J ends were trimmed by 5 bases and 7 bases, with 15 bases remaining between them. The CDR3: CASSPGIRGEQYF. CDR3 coding DNA: TGTGCCAGCAGTCCGGGAATTCGAGGGGAGCAGTACTTC.

This chain joins TRBV19 and TRBJ2-4; 7 bases agree with TRBD1. This CDR3 spans 16 amino acids. The V and J ends lost 5 bases and 2 bases, in that order; junction bases with no gene match: 9. The germline CDR1 and CDR2 sequences are LNHDA and SQIVND (reference sequence). The CDR3 DNA is TGTGCCAGTAGTGTTACAGGGGCAACAACCAAAAACATTCAGTACTTC. Translated, it gives CASSVTGATTKNIQYF.

A single count supports this clone. The gene calls are TRBV5-1 and TRBJ2-7, with D possibly matching TRBD1 (6 bases). CDR1 is SGHRS, CDR2 YFSETQ, per germline. The CDR3 is 14 residues long. Between the trimmed V and J ends, which lost 1 base and 0 bases, there was a span of 8 bases. The CDR3 sequence: CASSLIGGSYEQYF. The CDR3 DNA follows: TGCGCCAGCAGCTTGATAGGGGGCTCCTACGAGCAGTACTTC.

The chain combines TRBV29-1 with TRBJ2-5, with 11 positions matching TRBD2. Looked up from germline, CDR1 is SQVTM and CDR2 is ANQGSEA. The junction had 6 bases not matched to a gene; V was cut back by 4 bases and J by 2 bases. CDR3 length equals 15 residues. Here the CDR3 DNA reads TGCAGCGTTGCTCCTAGCGGGAGGCAGCAAGAGACCCAGTACTTC. It is translated as CSVAPSGRQQETQYF.

The chain joins TRBV5-4 to TRBJ2-1, with 9 bases identical to TRBD2. The V gene's germline CDR1 is SGHNT and CDR2 YYREEE (reference sequence). This CDR3 comprises 14 residues. V dropped 4 bases and J dropped 3; count of bases not matched to a gene: 2. The chain's CDR3 is CASSISGSYNEQFF. CDR3 coding DNA: TGTGCCAGCAGCATTAGCGGGAGCTACAATGAGCAGTTCTTC.

The chain combines TRBV25-1 with TRBJ1-4, with D possibly matching TRBD1 (5 bases). The CDR3 loop spans 16 amino acids. The V gene lost 8 bases and the J gene lost 7 bases, with 23 bases spanning the gap. The germline CDR1 and CDR2 sequences are MGHDK and SYGVNS. The CDR3 DNA reads TGTGCCAGCGCTCCTGATGTTCGGGCCGGGGGTGAAAAACTGTTTTTT. Its translation is CASAPDVRAGGEKLFF.

The gene calls are TRBV7-2 and TRBJ2-2; D unclear. This CDR3 comprises 14 residues. V was pared by 1 base and J by 6 bases, with 9 bases between. Germline values: CDR1 SGHTA, CDR2 FQGNSA. The CDR3 DNA is TGTGCCAGCAGCTTAGTGTGGAGTTCCGGGGAGCTGTTTTTT. Its translation: CASSLVWSSGELFF.

The chain uses TRBV28 and TRBJ2-4; tentative D call: TRBD1 (6 bases). Per germline, CDR1 MDHEN and CDR2 SYDVKM. The CDR3 contains 17 residues. V lost 3 bases, J lost 0 bases, and 15 bases lay in between. Here the CDR3 reads CASSLLRTALAKNIQYF. CDR3 coding DNA: TGTGCCAGCAGTTTGTTGCGGACAGCCCTAGCCAAAAACATTCAGTACTTC. Supplemented by reference TRBV28 and TRBJ2-4, the full variable domain reads DVKVTQSSRYLVKRTGEKVFLECVQDMDHENMFWYRQDPGLGLRLIYFSYDVKMKEKGDIPEGYSVSREKKERFSLILESASTNQTSMYLCASSLLRTALAKNIQYFGAGTRLSVL.